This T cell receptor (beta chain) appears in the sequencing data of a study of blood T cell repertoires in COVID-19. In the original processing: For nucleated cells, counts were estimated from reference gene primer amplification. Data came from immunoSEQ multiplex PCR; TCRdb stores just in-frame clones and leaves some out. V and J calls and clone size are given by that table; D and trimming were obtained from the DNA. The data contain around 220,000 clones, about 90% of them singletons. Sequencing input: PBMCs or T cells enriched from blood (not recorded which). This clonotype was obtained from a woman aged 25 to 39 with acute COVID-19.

The DNA for the CDR3 is TGCGCCAGCAGTCCGCGACAGGGGAAATTAGGCAATGAGCAGTTCTTC. Amino acids: CASSPRQGKLGNEQFF. The J gene is TRBJ2-1, the V gene TRBV5-1, with TRBD1 matching over 8 bases. Germline V gene sequence: CDR1 SGHRS, CDR2 YFSETQ. The CDR3 totals 16 residues. Trimming cost V 5 bases and J 6 bases; bases outside gene matches: 13.